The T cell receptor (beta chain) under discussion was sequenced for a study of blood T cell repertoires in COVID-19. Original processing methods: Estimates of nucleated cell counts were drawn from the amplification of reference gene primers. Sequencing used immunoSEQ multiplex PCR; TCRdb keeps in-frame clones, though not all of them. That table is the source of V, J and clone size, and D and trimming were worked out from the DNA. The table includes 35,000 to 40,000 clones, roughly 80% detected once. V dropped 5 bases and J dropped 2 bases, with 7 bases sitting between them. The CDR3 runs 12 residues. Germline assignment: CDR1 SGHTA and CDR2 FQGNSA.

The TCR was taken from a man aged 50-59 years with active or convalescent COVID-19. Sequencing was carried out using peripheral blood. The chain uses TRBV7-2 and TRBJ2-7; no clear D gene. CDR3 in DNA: TGTGCCAGCAGCGGCTCGACCTACGAGCAGTACTTC. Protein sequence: CASSGSTYEQYF.